Listed here is a single T cell receptor beta chain. Its antigen is as yet unknown. This record belongs to a study of CD4+ T cells in melanoma. Study results and limitations: A reported correlation linked neoantigen-specific CD4+ T cells to CD8+, macrophage and B cell function. Neoantigen-specific CD4+ T cells in melanoma reportedly had diverse differentiation states.

Profiling relied on immunoSEQ multiplex PCR, and the TCRdb table lists in-frame clones only, not all of them. The sample carries fewer than 5,000 clones, about three fifths recorded once. This TCR was sampled from a human donor with melanoma. Sequencing was done on a sample of cells from a culture (not recorded whether cultured in vitro).

DNA for the CDR3: TGTGCCAGCAGCAGGGGATTAACGGCGAGGGAGCCCGGCACAGATACGCAGTATTTT. This codes for CASSRGLTAREPGTDTQYF. The chain uses TRBV7-3 and TRBJ2-3; D is perhaps TRBD1 or TRBD2 (5 bases each). This CDR3 has 19 residues. CDR1 is SGHTA, CDR2 FQGTGA, per germline. V gave up 5 bases and J gave up 1 base, with 25 bases separating them.